One T cell receptor beta chain is described in this entry. Its antigen is not known. The V and J ends lost 1 base and 1 base respectively, with 19 bases between them. The CDR3 contains 18 residues. Germline V gene data show CDR1 as KGHSH and CDR2 as LQKENI. This record comes from a study of cytomegalovirus exposure and HLA in healthy donors. Study-level results: The authors later linked a missense DCLRE1C variant to TCR beta V- and J-gene trimming. Roughly uniform depth of sequencing across donors was assumed in presence/absence analyses.

Use of 60 Vbeta and 13 Jbeta primers characterized the PCR. The data were produced by immunoSEQ multiplex PCR, yet TCRdb's version contains in-frame clones alone and is incomplete. The sample lists approximately 200,000 clones, roughly 80% occurring once. The sample was PBMCs. The chain carries TRBV18 and TRBJ1-1; D might be TRBD1 (6 bases). The TCR was taken from a girl aged 2-15 years in good health and CMV-seronegative. DNA of the CDR3: TGTGCCAGCTCACCACGACCCTACAGGGCGGGAGAGAACACTGAAGCTTTCTTT. It is translated as CASSPRPYRAGENTEAFF.